Shown below are 18 T cell receptor beta chains from a single sample sequenced in a study of blood T cells in healthy people across ages. The use of a sample-barcoded 5' primer and a J-beta primer mix characterized a second PCR of 7 to 11 cycles. Using its own MiXCR run on the 5' RACE reads, TCRdb lists one record per CDR3 protein. The table lists hundreds of thousands of distinct CDR3 sequences, roughly half of them singletons, with roughly 12% in the top ten. What was sequenced was blood. Source of these receptors: a woman at least 80 years old in good health.

V is TRBV25-1 and J is TRBJ2-1; TRBD2 agrees at 13 bases. V trimming: 0 bases; J trimming: 13 bases; junction bases outside the gene matches: 18. The CDR3 length is 19 residues. The germline V gene has CDR1 MGHDK and CDR2 SYGVNS. The DNA for the CDR3 is TGTGCCAGCAGTGAATATCCCTCTAGGACTAGCGGGAGTGGCCCACTCCAGTTCTTC. Translation: CASSEYPSRTSGSGPLQFF.

The J gene is TRBJ2-5, the V gene TRBV7-2, with D perhaps given as TRBD1 or TRBD2 (5 bases each). Germline values: CDR1 SGHTA, CDR2 FQGNSA. The CDR3 covers 17 residues. V lost 5 bases and J 3 bases, leaving 22 bases between the germline ends. CDR3 in amino acids: CASSPFRPGTGKETQYF. In nucleotides, the CDR3 is TGTGCCAGCAGCCCATTTCGGCCCGGGACGGGTAAAGAGACCCAGTACTTC.

This clonotype was picked up one time. This chain uses TRBV4-1 with TRBJ2-7; no definite D call. The DNA end is more similar to TRBJ2-5, so the J call may be wrong. Germline CDR1 reads MGHRA; CDR2 reads YSYEKL. The CDR3 has 13 amino acids. CDR3 loop: CASSQGTGETQYF. For the CDR3, the DNA is TGCGCCAGCAGCCAAGGGACGGGAGAGACCCAGTACTTC.

Concerning this clonotype itself: A much larger clone differs by one base, so this may be a read error. The chain employs TRBV15 and TRBJ2-1; TRBD1 matches at 8 bases. This CDR3 contains 15 residues. CDR1 LNHNV and CDR2 YYDKDF come from the germline V gene (reference sequence). V dropped 6 bases and J dropped 6; count of bases not matched to a gene: 10. The CDR3 is CATRTGDRESNEQFF. The CDR3 nucleotides are TGTGCCACCAGGACAGGGGACCGGGAATCCAATGAGCAGTTCTTC.

The chain is built from TRBV4-1 and TRBJ2-1, with TRBD1 matching 12 bases. CDR1 is MGHRA and CDR2 is YSYEKL in the germline V gene. After removal of 8 bases from V and 6 bases from J, the junction contained 8 bases not matched to a gene. This CDR3 spans 15 amino acids. CDR3 region: CASRTPGQGANEQFF. The DNA of the CDR3 is TGCGCCAGCCGAACGCCGGGACAGGGGGCCAATGAGCAGTTCTTC.

The rearrangement joins TRBV20-1 to TRBJ1-5, with D hard to call. The V end was cut by 6 bases, the J end by 4 bases, with 7 bases between. The germline V gene encodes CDR1 DFQATT and CDR2 SNEGSKA (reference sequence). This CDR3 is built from 11 residues. CDR3 nucleotide sequence: TGCAGTGCCAATGAGAATCAGCCCCAGCATTTT. This encodes CSANENQPQHF.

Many counts were recorded for this clonotype. The chain couples TRBV5-1 to TRBJ2-1; D is perhaps TRBD1 (6 bases). Germline CDR1 and CDR2: SGHRS and YFSETQ. The CDR3 extends over 14 amino acids. V was cut by 0 bases and J by 5 bases, with 9 bases left in between. DNA for the CDR3: TGCGCCAGCAGCTTGGGGACAGCTAACAATGAGCAGTTCTTC. This sequence encodes CASSLGTANNEQFF.

This clonotype was found many times. The rearrangement joins TRBV6-6 to TRBJ1-5; the D is unclear. The CDR3 has 12 amino acids. V lost 7 bases to trimming and J lost 2 bases, with 6 bases between them. The germline V gene has CDR1 MNHNY and CDR2 SVGAGI (reference sequence). CDR3 sequence reads: CASTGGNQPQHF. CDR3 bases: TGTGCCAGCACTGGAGGCAATCAGCCCCAGCATTTT.

The gene calls are TRBV5-1 and TRBJ2-1; the match to TRBD2 covers 9 bases. Per germline, CDR1 SGHRS and CDR2 YFSETQ. The CDR3 spans 15 residues. V lost 5 bases to trimming and J lost 6 bases; unmatched junction nucleotides: 9. This chain's CDR3 is CASRAPGTSSNEQFF. CDR3 nucleotides: TGCGCCAGCAGGGCCCCGGGGACTAGCAGCAATGAGCAGTTCTTC. Variable domain in full (rest from reference TRBV5-1 and TRBJ2-1): KAGVTQTPRYLIKTRGQQVTLSCSPISGHRSVSWYQQTPGQGLQFLFEYFSETQRNKGNFPGRFSGRQFSNSRSEMNVSTLELGDSALYLCASRAPGTSSNEQFFGPGTRLTVL.

This clonotype was seen a few times. This sequence joins TRBV6-8 and TRBJ2-3; D not resolved. V was cut by 5 bases and J by 6 bases, with 21 bases left in between. Germline V lookup: CDR1 MNHGY, CDR2 SAAAGT. The CDR3 is 16 amino acids. The CDR3 here is CASSHEVRSERDTQYF. In DNA form, the CDR3 reads TGTGCCAGCAGTCACGAAGTTAGGTCGGAAAGGGATACGCAGTATTTT.

This clonotype has just a few counts. The chain combines TRBV20-1 with TRBJ2-1, with 10 bases that match TRBD1. J gave up 4 bases and V 0 bases, and 27 bases lay outside the gene matches. The CDR3 covers 23 residues. Germline V lookup: CDR1 DFQATT, CDR2 SNEGSKA (reference sequence). The DNA of the CDR3 is TGCAGTGCTAGAGATCCCTCTCCCCCGGGGACAGGGGCAATAGGCCGGGAGTACAATGAGCAGTTCTTC. Residues: CSARDPSPPGTGAIGREYNEQFF.

This clonotype occurred many times. V usage is TRBV27 and J usage is TRBJ2-3, with a possible D match to TRBD2 (6 bases). Trimming stripped 1 base from V and 4 bases from J, with 12 bases between. This CDR3 spans 15 amino acids. Germline V gives CDR1 MNHEY, CDR2 SMNVEV (reference sequence). CDR3 protein: CASSLWSSGADTQYF. As DNA, the CDR3 is TGTGCCAGCAGTTTATGGTCGTCGGGGGCAGATACGCAGTATTTT.

The rearrangement joins TRBV11-1 to TRBJ2-1; no clear D gene. CDR1 and CDR2 (germline): SGHAT, FQDESV (reference sequence). The CDR3 length is 14 residues. Trimming removed 1 base at V and 4 bases at J, with 8 bases between. The CDR3 loop reads CASSLGFPYNEQFF. CDR3 bases: TGTGCCAGCAGCTTAGGGTTTCCTTACAATGAGCAGTTCTTC.

The chain is built from TRBV3-1 and TRBJ1-6; weak D call: TRBD1 (5 bases). Germline loops: CDR1 LGHDT, CDR2 YNNKEL (reference sequence). The CDR3 runs to 15 residues. V was trimmed by 1 base and J by 3 bases, leaving 7 bases between them. The CDR3 DNA reads as TGTGCCAGCAGCCAAGGACAGCACTATAATTCACCCCTCCACTTT. Its translation: CASSQGQHYNSPLHF.

Points on this clonotype: This sequence may be a read error, since a much larger clone differs from it by one base. The missing conserved phenylalanine or tryptophan at the end of this CDR3 makes a read error likely. The gene calls are TRBV4-1 and TRBJ2-1; 10 bases match TRBD2. The CDR3 runs to 17 residues. Germline CDR1 MGHRA, CDR2 YSYEKL. Trimming cost V 1 base and J 5 bases; bases outside gene matches: 8. This CDR3 is CASSQVPASGGNNEQFL. CDR3 DNA: TGCGCCAGCAGCCAAGTACCTGCTAGCGGGGGAAACAATGAGCAGTTCTTG.

This clonotype was detected many times. This chain joins TRBV10-2 and TRBJ2-7; D assignment may be TRBD1 or TRBD2 (5 bases each). Trimming took off 5 bases at V and 5 bases at J, with 13 bases between the two ends. The CDR3 spans 13 residues. From germline, CDR1 is WSHSY and CDR2 SAAADI. CDR3: CASSTGQGDEQYF. The CDR3 DNA reads TGCGCCAGCAGTACGGGGCAGGGTGACGAGCAGTACTTC.

This clonotype was picked up one time. This sequence may be a read error, since a much larger clone differs from it by one base. As DNA, the CDR3 is TGTGCCAGCAGTGAAGCGTTTCCAGGGGCACGCAATGAGCAGTACTTC. Encoded protein: CASSEAFPGARNEQYF. The gene calls are TRBV2 and TRBJ2-7, with a weak D call TRBD1 (6 bases). The germline gives CDR1 SNHLY, CDR2 FYNNEI. V was cut by 0 bases and J by 7 bases, with 19 bases left in between. CDR3 length: 16 residues.

There are many counts of this clonotype. The chain carries TRBV28 and TRBJ2-1, with D possibly being TRBD2 (6 bases). CDR1 and CDR2 from the germline V gene are MDHEN and SYDVKM. Trimming took 2 bases from V and 8 from J, leaving 13 bases between them. The CDR3 has 14 amino acids. The CDR3 loop reads CASSLGGRHYEQFF. The CDR3 DNA is TGTGCCAGCAGTTTAGGGGGGAGGCACTATGAGCAGTTCTTC.